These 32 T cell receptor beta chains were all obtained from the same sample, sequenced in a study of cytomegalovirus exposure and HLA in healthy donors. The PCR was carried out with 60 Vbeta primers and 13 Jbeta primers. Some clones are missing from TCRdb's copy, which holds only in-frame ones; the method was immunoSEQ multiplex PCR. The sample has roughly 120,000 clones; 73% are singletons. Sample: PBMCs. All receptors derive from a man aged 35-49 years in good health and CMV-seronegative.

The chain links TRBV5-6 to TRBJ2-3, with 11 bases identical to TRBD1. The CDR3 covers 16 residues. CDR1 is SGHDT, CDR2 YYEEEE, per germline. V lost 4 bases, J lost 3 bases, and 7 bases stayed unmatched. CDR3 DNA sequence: TGTGCCAGCAGCACGGACAGGGGGCGTGAGACAGATACGCAGTATTTT. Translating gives CASSTDRGRETDTQYF.

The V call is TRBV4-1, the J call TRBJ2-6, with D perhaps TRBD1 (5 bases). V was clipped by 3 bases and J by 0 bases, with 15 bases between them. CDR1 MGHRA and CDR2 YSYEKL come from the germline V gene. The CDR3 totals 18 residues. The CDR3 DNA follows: TGCGCCAGCAGCCATGAGGCCAGGGCTTACTCTGGGGCCAACGTCCTGACTTTC. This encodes CASSHEARAYSGANVLTF.

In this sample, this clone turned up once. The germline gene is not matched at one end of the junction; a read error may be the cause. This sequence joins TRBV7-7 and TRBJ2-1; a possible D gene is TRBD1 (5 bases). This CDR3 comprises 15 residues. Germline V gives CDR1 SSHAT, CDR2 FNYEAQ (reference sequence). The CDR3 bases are TGTGCTAGCAGCTTAGGGCAGGGCCCCTCCAATGAGCAGTTCTTC. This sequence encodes CASSLGQGPSNEQFF.

The CDR3 DNA follows: TGTGCCAGCAGCTTGGTTCAGGGTAGGCACGAGCAGTACTTC. Protein product: CASSLVQGRHEQYF. The chain couples TRBV5-6 to TRBJ2-5; D is perhaps TRBD1 (5 bases). The last part of the DNA fits TRBJ2-7 better; the J call may be wrong. This CDR3 comprises 14 residues. From germline, CDR1 is SGHDT and CDR2 YYEEEE.

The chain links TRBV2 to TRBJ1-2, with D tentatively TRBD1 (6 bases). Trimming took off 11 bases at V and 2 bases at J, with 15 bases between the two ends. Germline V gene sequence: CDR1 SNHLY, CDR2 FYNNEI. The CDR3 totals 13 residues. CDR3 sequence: CAGDLDRNYGYTF. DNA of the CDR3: TGTGCCGGAGACCTCGACAGGAACTATGGCTACACCTTC.

In nucleotides, the CDR3 is TGTGCCAGCAGTGGGGGACAGGCCCCCTATGGCTACACCTTC. This sequence encodes CASSGGQAPYGYTF. The chain combines TRBV25-1 with TRBJ1-2; 8 bases are shared with TRBD1. There are 14 residues in the CDR3. Looked up from germline, CDR1 is MGHDK and CDR2 is SYGVNS. The junction had 5 bases not matched to a gene; V was cut back by 4 bases and J by 4 bases.

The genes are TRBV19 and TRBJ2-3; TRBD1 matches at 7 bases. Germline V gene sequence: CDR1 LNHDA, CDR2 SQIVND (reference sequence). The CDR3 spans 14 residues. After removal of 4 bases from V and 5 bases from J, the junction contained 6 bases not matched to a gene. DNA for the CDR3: TGTGCCAGTAGTACCCGACAGGGATTAGATACGCAGTATTTT. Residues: CASSTRQGLDTQYF.

This chain's CDR3 is CASSQTIRDSRDETQYF. Written as DNA, the CDR3 is TGTGCCAGCAGTCAAACGATACGGGACTCCCGAGACGAGACCCAGTACTTC. The V and J genes are TRBV2 and TRBJ2-5, with D maybe TRBD2 (6 bases). Germline CDR1 reads SNHLY; CDR2 reads FYNNEI. This CDR3 spans 17 amino acids. The V end lost 5 bases, the J end lost 5 bases, and 24 bases lay between the germline ends.

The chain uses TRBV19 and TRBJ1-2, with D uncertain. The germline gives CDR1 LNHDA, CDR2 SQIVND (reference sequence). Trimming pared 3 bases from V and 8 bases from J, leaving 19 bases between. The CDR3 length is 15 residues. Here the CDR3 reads CASSIETRRRPGYTF. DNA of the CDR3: TGTGCCAGTAGTATTGAAACGCGGAGAAGGCCCGGCTACACCTTC.

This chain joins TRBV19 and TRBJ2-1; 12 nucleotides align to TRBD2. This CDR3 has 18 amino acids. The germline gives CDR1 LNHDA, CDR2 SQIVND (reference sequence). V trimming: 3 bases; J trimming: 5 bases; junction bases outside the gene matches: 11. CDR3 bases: TGTGCCAGTAGTATTAGTCAACTAGCGGGGGGTATGAACAATGAGCAGTTCTTC. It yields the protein CASSISQLAGGMNNEQFF.

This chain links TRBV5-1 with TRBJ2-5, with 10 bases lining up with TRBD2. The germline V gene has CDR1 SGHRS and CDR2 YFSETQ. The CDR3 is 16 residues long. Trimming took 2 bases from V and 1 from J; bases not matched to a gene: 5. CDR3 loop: CASSLVAGGFQETQYF. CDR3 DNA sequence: TGCGCCAGCAGCTTAGTAGCGGGGGGTTTCCAAGAGACCCAGTACTTC.

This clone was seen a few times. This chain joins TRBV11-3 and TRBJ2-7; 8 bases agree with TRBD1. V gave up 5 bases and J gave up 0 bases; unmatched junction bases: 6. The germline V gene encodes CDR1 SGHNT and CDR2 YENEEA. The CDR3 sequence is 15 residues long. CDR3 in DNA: TGTGCCAGCAGCCTAGGACAGGGCAACTCCTACGAGCAGTACTTC. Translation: CASSLGQGNSYEQYF.

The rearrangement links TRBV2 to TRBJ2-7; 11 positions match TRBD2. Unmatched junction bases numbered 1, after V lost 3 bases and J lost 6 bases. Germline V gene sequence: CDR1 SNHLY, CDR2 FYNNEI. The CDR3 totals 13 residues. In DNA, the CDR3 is TGTGCCAGCAGTGAGACTAGCGGGGCCGAGCAGTACTTC. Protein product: CASSETSGAEQYF. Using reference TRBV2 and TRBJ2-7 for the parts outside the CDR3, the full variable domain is EPEVTQTPSHQVTQMGQEVILRCVPISNHLYFYWYRQILGQKVEFLVSFYNNEISEKSEIFDDQFSVERPDGSNFTLKIRSTKLEDSAMYFCASSETSGAEQYFGPGTRLTVT.

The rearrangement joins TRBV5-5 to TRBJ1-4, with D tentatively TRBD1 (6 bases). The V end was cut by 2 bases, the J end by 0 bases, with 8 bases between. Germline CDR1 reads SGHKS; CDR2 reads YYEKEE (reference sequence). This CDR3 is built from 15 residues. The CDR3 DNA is TGTGCCAGCAGCTTTTCAGGGGCAACTAATGAAAAACTGTTTTTT. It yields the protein CASSFSGATNEKLFF.

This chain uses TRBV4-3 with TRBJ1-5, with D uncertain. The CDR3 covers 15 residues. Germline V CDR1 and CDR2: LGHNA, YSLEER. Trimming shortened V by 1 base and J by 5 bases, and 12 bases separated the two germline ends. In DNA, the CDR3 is TGCGCCAGCAGCCAAGCCGTGCTACGGGATCAGCCCCAGCATTTT. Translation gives CASSQAVLRDQPQHF.

The CDR3 nucleotides are TGTGCCTGGAGTGCCGTGAACACTGAAGCTTTCTTT. Protein sequence: CAWSAVNTEAFF. The chain is built from TRBV30 and TRBJ1-1; no clear D. CDR3 length: 12 residues. Between the trimmed V and J ends, which lost 1 base and 0 bases, there was a span of 3 bases. The germline CDR1 and CDR2 sequences are GTSNPN and SVGIG (reference sequence).

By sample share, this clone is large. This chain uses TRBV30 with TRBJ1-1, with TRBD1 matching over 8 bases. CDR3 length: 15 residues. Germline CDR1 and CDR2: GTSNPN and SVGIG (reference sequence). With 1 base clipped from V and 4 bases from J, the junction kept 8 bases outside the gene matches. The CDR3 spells CAWSEDRGGGTEAFF. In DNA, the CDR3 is TGTGCCTGGAGTGAAGACAGGGGTGGTGGCACTGAAGCTTTCTTT. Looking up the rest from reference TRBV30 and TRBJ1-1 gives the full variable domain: SQTIHQWPATLVQPVGSPLSLECTVEGTSNPNLYWYRQAAGRGLQLLFYSVGIGQISSEVPQNLSASRPQDRQFILSSKKLLLSDSGFYLCAWSEDRGGGTEAFFGQGTRLTVV.

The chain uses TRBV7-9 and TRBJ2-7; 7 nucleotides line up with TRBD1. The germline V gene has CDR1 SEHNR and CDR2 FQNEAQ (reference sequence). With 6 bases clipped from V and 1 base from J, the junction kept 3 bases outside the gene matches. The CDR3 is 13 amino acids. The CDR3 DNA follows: TGTGCCAGCAGTTACAGGGGATCCTACGAGCAGTACTTC. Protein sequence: CASSYRGSYEQYF.

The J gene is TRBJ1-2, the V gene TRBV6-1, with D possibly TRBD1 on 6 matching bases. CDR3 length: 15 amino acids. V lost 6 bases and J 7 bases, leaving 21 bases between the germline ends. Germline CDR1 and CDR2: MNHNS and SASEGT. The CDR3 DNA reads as TGTGCCAGCAGCCTGTCACGGGGGGGGCCAGTTGGCTACACCTTC. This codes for CASSLSRGGPVGYTF.

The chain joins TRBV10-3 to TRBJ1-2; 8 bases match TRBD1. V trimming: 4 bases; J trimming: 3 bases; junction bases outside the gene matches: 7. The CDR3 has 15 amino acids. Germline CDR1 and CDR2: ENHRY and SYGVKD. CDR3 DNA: TGTGCCATCAGTGGGGGAGGACAGGGACACTATGGCTACACCTTC. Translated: CAISGGGQGHYGYTF.

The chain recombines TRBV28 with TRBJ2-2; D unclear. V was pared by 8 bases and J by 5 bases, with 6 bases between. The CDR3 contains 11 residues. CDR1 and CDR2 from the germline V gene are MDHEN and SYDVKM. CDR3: CASVSTGELFF. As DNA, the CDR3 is TGTGCCAGCGTCTCTACCGGGGAGCTGTTTTTT.

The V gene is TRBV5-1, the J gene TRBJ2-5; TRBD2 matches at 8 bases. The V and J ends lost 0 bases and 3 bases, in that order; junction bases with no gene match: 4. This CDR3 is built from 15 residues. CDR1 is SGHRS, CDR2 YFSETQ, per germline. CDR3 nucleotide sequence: TGCGCCAGCAGCTTGGACGGGACTAGAGAAGAGACCCAGTACTTC. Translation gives CASSLDGTREETQYF.

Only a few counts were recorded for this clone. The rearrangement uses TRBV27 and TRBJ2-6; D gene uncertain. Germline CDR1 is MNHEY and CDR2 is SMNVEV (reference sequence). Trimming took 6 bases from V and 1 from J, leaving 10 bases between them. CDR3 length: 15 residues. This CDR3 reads CASRNSRSGANVLTF. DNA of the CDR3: TGTGCCAGCAGAAACAGTAGGTCTGGGGCCAACGTCCTGACTTTC. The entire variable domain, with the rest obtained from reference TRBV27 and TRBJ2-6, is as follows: EAQVTQNPRYLITVTGKKLTVTCSQNMNHEYMSWYRQDPGLGLRQIYYSMNVEVTDKGDVPEGYKVSRKEKRNFPLILESPSPNQTSLYFCASRNSRSGANVLTFGAGSRLTVL.

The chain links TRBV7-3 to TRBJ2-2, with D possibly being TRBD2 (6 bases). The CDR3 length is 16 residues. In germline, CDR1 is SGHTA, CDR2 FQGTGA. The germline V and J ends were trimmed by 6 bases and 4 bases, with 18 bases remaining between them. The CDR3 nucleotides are TGTGCCAGCAGTCGTAATCCGGGGGTGGGCACCGGGGAGCTGTTTTTT. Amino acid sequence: CASSRNPGVGTGELFF.

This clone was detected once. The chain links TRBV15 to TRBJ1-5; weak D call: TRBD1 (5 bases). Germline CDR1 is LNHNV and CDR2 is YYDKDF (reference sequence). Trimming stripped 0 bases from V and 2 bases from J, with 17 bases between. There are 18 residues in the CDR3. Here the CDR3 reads CATSRDKGRSRGNQPQHF. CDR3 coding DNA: TGTGCCACCAGCAGAGATAAGGGGAGGAGCAGAGGCAATCAGCCCCAGCATTTT.

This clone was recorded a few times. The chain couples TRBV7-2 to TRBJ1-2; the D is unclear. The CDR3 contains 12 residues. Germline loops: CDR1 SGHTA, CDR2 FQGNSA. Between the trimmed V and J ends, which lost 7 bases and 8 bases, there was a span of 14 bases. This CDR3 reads CASTRELEGYTF. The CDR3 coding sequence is TGTGCCAGCACCCGGGAGCTGGAGGGCTACACCTTC.

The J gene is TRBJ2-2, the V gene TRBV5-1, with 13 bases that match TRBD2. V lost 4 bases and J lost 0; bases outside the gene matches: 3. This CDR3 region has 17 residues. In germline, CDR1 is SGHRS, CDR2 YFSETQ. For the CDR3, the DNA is TGCGCCAGCAGCCGGACTAGCGGGGGACCGAACACCGGGGAGCTGTTTTTT. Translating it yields CASSRTSGGPNTGELFF.

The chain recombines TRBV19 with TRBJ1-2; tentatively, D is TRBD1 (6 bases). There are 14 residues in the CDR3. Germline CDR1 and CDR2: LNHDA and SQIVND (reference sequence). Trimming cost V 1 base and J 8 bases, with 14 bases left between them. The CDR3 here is CASSIGSGVQGYTF. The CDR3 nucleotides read TGTGCCAGTAGTATAGGGTCAGGGGTACAAGGCTACACCTTC.

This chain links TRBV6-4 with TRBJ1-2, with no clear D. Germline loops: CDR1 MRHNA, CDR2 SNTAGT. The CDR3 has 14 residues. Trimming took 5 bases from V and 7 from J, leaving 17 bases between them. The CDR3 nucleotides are TGTGCCAGCAGTCACGGACTTCAGTATTGTGGCTACACCTTC. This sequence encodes CASSHGLQYCGYTF.

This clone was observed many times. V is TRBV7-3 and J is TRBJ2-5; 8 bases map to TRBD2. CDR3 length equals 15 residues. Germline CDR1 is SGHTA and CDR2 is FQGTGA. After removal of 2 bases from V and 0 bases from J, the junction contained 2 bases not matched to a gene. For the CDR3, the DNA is TGTGCCAGCAGCTTAGGAGCGGGGGACCAAGAGACCCAGTACTTC. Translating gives CASSLGAGDQETQYF.

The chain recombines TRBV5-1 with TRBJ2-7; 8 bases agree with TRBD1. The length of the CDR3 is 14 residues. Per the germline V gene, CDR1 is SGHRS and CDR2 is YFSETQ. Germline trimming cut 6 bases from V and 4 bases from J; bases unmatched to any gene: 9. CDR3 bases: TGCGCCAGCAACTCAGGACAGGGTGCTTACGAGCAGTACTTC. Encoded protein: CASNSGQGAYEQYF.

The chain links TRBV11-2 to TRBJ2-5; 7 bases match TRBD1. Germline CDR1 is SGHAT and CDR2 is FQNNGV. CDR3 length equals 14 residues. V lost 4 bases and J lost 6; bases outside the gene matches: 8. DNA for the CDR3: TGTGCCAGCAGCTCACAGGGGTTTAGTAAGACCCAGTACTTC. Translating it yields CASSSQGFSKTQYF.